This TCR beta chain was sequenced during a study of control samples from healthy donors and cancer patients. This table comes from immunoSEQ multiplex PCR, and its TCRdb copy is limited to in-frame clones, with some not included. This table holds about 82,000 clones, 90% to 95% found once. The CDR3 is made up of 13 amino acids. Germline V CDR1 and CDR2: MGHRA, YSYEKL. The V and J ends lost 1 base and 6 bases respectively, with 10 bases between them. The rearrangement joins TRBV4-1 to TRBJ2-7; no reliable D call. The TCR was taken from a woman under 30 in good health. The sample consisted of blood. The CDR3 spells CASSQGNGGEQYF. The CDR3 DNA sequence: TGCGCCAGCAGCCAAGGTAATGGTGGCGAGCAGTACTTC.